This TCR beta chain was identified in a study of blood T cell repertoires in COVID-19. Some clones are missing from TCRdb's copy, which holds only in-frame ones; the method was immunoSEQ multiplex PCR. The sample records 150,000 to 200,000 clones, 80% to 90% being singletons. Trimming removed 1 base from V and 8 bases from J; junction bases left unmatched: 10. In germline, CDR1 is SGHVS, CDR2 FQNEAQ. The CDR3 covers 16 residues. This sequence was found in an elderly woman with COVID-19, enrolled during active disease. The rearrangement uses TRBV7-8 and TRBJ1-4; TRBD1 agrees at 7 bases. What was sequenced was peripheral blood. CDR3 coding DNA: TGTGCCAGCAGCTTAGTCTCCGGCCAGGGGGACGAAAAACTGTTTTTT. Translation: CASSLVSGQGDEKLFF.